The 26 T cell receptor beta chains reported below all come from one sample, sequenced in a study of spatial heterogeneity in lung cancer. Time point meaning: sample taken at primary tumor resection. The sequenced material consisted of unsorted whole RNA from tumor, nontumor lung or frozen PBMC. TCRdb processed the 5' RACE reads anew with MiXCR; each CDR3 protein has one entry. The sample has tens of thousands of distinct CDR3 sequences, roughly 8% seen once; the top ten hold around 16%. Sequencing was performed on PBMCs, taken at surgery. Receptors originate from a female donor with early-stage non-small cell lung cancer.

J is TRBJ1-1 and V is TRBV7-3; 8 bases match TRBD1. The CDR3 has 17 residues. Germline V CDR1 and CDR2: SGHTA, FQGTGA. V dropped 5 bases and J dropped 4; count of bases not matched to a gene: 15. CDR3 sequence reads: CASSPRPPGQVFTEAFF. Written as DNA, the CDR3 is TGTGCCAGCAGCCCTAGACCCCCGGGACAGGTCTTCACTGAAGCTTTCTTT.

This clonotype has ten or more counts. The genes are TRBV6-6 and TRBJ2-5; maybe TRBD1 (6 bases). The V and J ends lost 2 bases and 1 base respectively, with 8 bases between them. Per germline, CDR1 MNHNY and CDR2 SVGAGI (reference sequence). This CDR3 is built from 14 residues. CDR3 in amino acids: CASSYGTPQETQYF. CDR3 sequence (DNA): TGTGCCAGCAGTTACGGGACACCCCAAGAGACCCAGTACTTC.

The table lists this clonotype with many counts. V usage is TRBV20-1 and J usage is TRBJ2-2; 12 bases are shared with TRBD2. Germline V gene sequence: CDR1 DFQATT, CDR2 SNEGSKA (reference sequence). Losses at the gene ends were 0 bases for V and 4 bases for J; bases not matched to a gene: 9. The CDR3 loop spans 18 amino acids. The CDR3 is CSAREASGRARGTGELFF. The CDR3 nucleotides read TGCAGTGCTAGAGAAGCTAGCGGGAGGGCCCGGGGCACCGGGGAGCTGTTTTTT.

This clonotype was recorded a few times. V and J are TRBV29-1 and TRBJ2-2, with D possibly being TRBD2 (5 bases). The V end lost 4 bases, the J end lost 5 bases, and 17 bases lay between the germline ends. The germline CDR1 and CDR2 sequences are SQVTM and ANQGSEA. The CDR3 is 15 amino acids. CDR3 protein: CSVGGPGSGTGELFF. The CDR3 DNA is TGCAGCGTTGGCGGACCGGGGTCGGGGACCGGGGAGCTGTTTTTT.

This clonotype was seen at least ten times. The V gene is TRBV4-1, the J gene TRBJ2-5, with D possibly TRBD1 on 6 matching bases. The CDR3 contains 16 residues. CDR1 is MGHRA, CDR2 YSYEKL, per germline. Trimming cost V 1 base and J 10 bases, with 22 bases left between them. As DNA, the CDR3 is TGCGCCAGCAGCCAAGGATCCATGACAGGCAAGTGGGTCCAGTACTTC. This gives the protein CASSQGSMTGKWVQYF.

The table lists this clonotype with a few counts. J is TRBJ1-5 and V is TRBV5-1; D gene unclear. Trimming left V 0 bases short and J 6 bases short, with 10 bases between. Germline assignment: CDR1 SGHRS and CDR2 YFSETQ. The CDR3 totals 14 residues. The CDR3 spells CASSLGGFGQPQHF. CDR3 bases: TGCGCCAGCAGCTTGGGCGGTTTCGGTCAGCCCCAGCATTTT.

This clonotype was detected ten times or more. The genes are TRBV29-1 and TRBJ1-1; no definite D call. CDR3 length equals 13 residues. CDR1 and CDR2 from the germline V gene are SQVTM and ANQGSEA. Deletions cut 5 bases from V and 2 bases from J, with 12 bases between. The CDR3 DNA reads TGCAGCGTTTCCTTATTTGCCAACACTGAAGCTTTCTTT. Translating it yields CSVSLFANTEAFF.

The sample holds a few counts of this clonotype. The V gene is TRBV20-1, the J gene TRBJ1-2; maybe TRBD1 (6 bases). The CDR3 runs to 14 residues. Germline lookup yields CDR1 DFQATT and CDR2 SNEGSKA (reference sequence). V was trimmed by 3 bases and J by 4 bases, leaving 15 bases between them. The CDR3 nucleotides read TGCAGTGCTAGCGACAGGATAGAGGCCTATGGCTACACCTTC. Residues: CSASDRIEAYGYTF.

This clonotype turned up a few times. V is TRBV3-1 and J is TRBJ2-2; 13 bases map to TRBD2. The length of the CDR3 is 15 residues. V was pared by 4 bases and J by 8 bases, with 4 bases of the junction left unmatched. Germline-derived CDR1 and CDR2 are LGHDT and YNNKEL (reference sequence). CDR3 amino acids: CASSPGLAGAGELFF. CDR3 DNA: TGTGCCAGCAGCCCCGGACTAGCGGGAGCGGGGGAGCTGTTTTTT.

V usage is TRBV28 and J usage is TRBJ2-5, with 7 positions matching TRBD1. The germline CDR1 and CDR2 sequences are MDHEN and SYDVKM. V gave up 6 bases and J gave up 2 bases; unmatched junction bases: 3. The CDR3 covers 13 residues. In DNA, the CDR3 is TGTGCCAGCAGAGACAGGGTTCAAGAGACCCAGTACTTC. Its protein is CASRDRVQETQYF. The variable domain in full, completed from reference TRBV28 and TRBJ2-5, reads DVKVTQSSRYLVKRTGEKVFLECVQDMDHENMFWYRQDPGLGLRLIYFSYDVKMKEKGDIPEGYSVSREKKERFSLILESASTNQTSMYLCASRDRVQETQYFGPGTRLLVL.

The V call is TRBV5-1, the J call TRBJ1-1; D is undetermined. CDR3 length: 14 residues. V was cut by 4 bases and J by 0 bases, with 10 bases left in between. CDR1 is SGHRS, CDR2 YFSETQ, per germline. The CDR3 DNA reads as TGCGCCAGCAGCCCGGCGCGGATGAACACTGAAGCTTTCTTT. Its protein is CASSPARMNTEAFF.

This clonotype occurred many times. The J gene is TRBJ2-3, the V gene TRBV29-1; D may be TRBD1 (5 bases). The CDR3 sequence is 12 residues long. Germline assignment: CDR1 SQVTM and CDR2 ANQGSEA. Trimming cost V 6 bases and J 4 bases, with 11 bases left between them. The CDR3 sequence is CSVGDSADTQYF. For the CDR3, the DNA is TGCAGCGTCGGAGACAGCGCAGATACGCAGTATTTT.

The table lists this clonotype with many counts. V gene TRBV20-1 combines with J gene TRBJ1-3, with 7 bases fitting TRBD1. The length of the CDR3 is 15 residues. With V trimmed by 6 bases and J by 4 bases, 12 bases remained unmatched. CDR1 and CDR2 (germline): DFQATT, SNEGSKA (reference sequence). The CDR3 region has the DNA TGCAGTGCGCCCCAGGGGGGCACTTGGGGAAACACCATATATTTT. This translates into CSAPQGGTWGNTIYF.

At least ten counts were recorded for this clonotype. The V call is TRBV11-2, the J call TRBJ1-6, with 7 bases aligning to TRBD1. This CDR3 region has 17 residues. V dropped 5 bases and J dropped 7; count of bases not matched to a gene: 14. CDR1 SGHAT and CDR2 FQNNGV come from the germline V gene. The CDR3 loop reads CASSPRGGGQTNSPLHF. The CDR3 DNA is TGTGCCAGCAGCCCTAGAGGTGGGGGACAGACGAATTCACCCCTCCACTTT.

This clonotype has a count of ten or more. The rearrangement joins TRBV5-1 to TRBJ1-4; possibly TRBD1 for D (5 bases). Germline CDR1 and CDR2: SGHRS and YFSETQ. The germline V and J ends were trimmed by 3 bases and 8 bases, with 20 bases remaining between them. This CDR3 has 16 residues. DNA of the CDR3: TGCGCCAGCAGCTGGCGAGGGGAGACGGATGGAGAAAAACTGTTTTTT. It codes for CASSWRGETDGEKLFF.

There are many counts of this clonotype. One junction end disagrees with the germline gene, perhaps due to a read error. V is TRBV7-7 and J is TRBJ2-1; D may be TRBD2 (5 bases). The CDR3 loop spans 15 amino acids. Per germline, CDR1 SSHAT and CDR2 FNYEAQ (reference sequence). The CDR3 loop reads CASSVGVLAYNEQFF. In nucleotides, the CDR3 is TGTGCTAGCAGCGTCGGGGTGTTGGCCTACAATGAGCAGTTCTTC.

This clonotype has just a few counts. The rearrangement links TRBV6-6 to TRBJ1-4; tentatively, D is TRBD1 (6 bases). Per the germline V gene, CDR1 is MNHNY and CDR2 is SVGAGI (reference sequence). The length of the CDR3 is 13 residues. Trimming cost V 6 bases and J 8 bases, with 13 bases left between them. The CDR3 bases are TGTGCCAGCAGCACACAGGGCTACGAAAAACTGTTTTTT. It yields the protein CASSTQGYEKLFF.

This chain uses TRBV20-1 with TRBJ1-5, with TRBD1 matching over 8 bases. Trimming took 6 bases from V and 5 from J; bases not matched to a gene: 6. Germline V CDR1 and CDR2: DFQATT, SNEGSKA (reference sequence). The CDR3 is 13 residues long. This chain's CDR3 is CSAVDRGHQPQHF. CDR3 nucleotide sequence: TGCAGTGCCGTAGACAGGGGCCATCAGCCCCAGCATTTT.

The J gene is TRBJ2-5, the V gene TRBV5-1; D is unresolved. The CDR3 contains 14 residues. Trimming removed 0 bases at V and 5 bases at J, with 11 bases between. The V gene's germline CDR1 is SGHRS and CDR2 YFSETQ. CDR3 protein: CASSLARSEETQYF. The CDR3 DNA sequence: TGCGCCAGCAGCTTGGCGCGATCTGAGGAGACCCAGTACTTC.

This clonotype has a handful of counts. The chain couples TRBV2 to TRBJ1-5; TRBD1 agrees at 11 bases. The CDR3 totals 18 residues. Germline V gene data show CDR1 as SNHLY and CDR2 as FYNNEI. The V segment lost 3 bases and the J segment 0 bases; nucleotides outside the gene matches: 7. CDR3 sequence (DNA): TGTGCCAGCAGTGAGTGGGGACAGGGGGAATATAGCAATCAGCCCCAGCATTTT. Protein sequence: CASSEWGQGEYSNQPQHF.

A few counts support this clonotype. This rearrangement joins TRBV15 to TRBJ1-5; D not certain. The V and J ends lost 0 bases and 7 bases respectively, with 7 bases between them. Per the germline V gene, CDR1 is LNHNV and CDR2 is YYDKDF (reference sequence). The CDR3 extends over 13 amino acids. The CDR3 DNA reads as TGTGCCACCAGCAGAGATCCCGGGCAGCCCCAGCATTTT. Amino acids: CATSRDPGQPQHF. Using reference TRBV15 and TRBJ1-5 for the parts outside the CDR3, the full variable domain is DAMVIQNPRYQVTQFGKPVTLSCSQTLNHNVMYWYQQKSSQAPKLLFHYYDKDFNNEADTPDNFQSRRPNTSFCFLDIRSPGLGDTAMYLCATSRDPGQPQHFGDGTRLSIL.

This clonotype was detected ten times or more. The J gene is TRBJ2-7, the V gene TRBV28; D unresolved. Germline V gives CDR1 MDHEN, CDR2 SYDVKM. Trimming pared 3 bases from V and 3 bases from J, leaving 3 bases between. The CDR3 has 11 amino acids. Here the CDR3 DNA reads TGTGCCAGCAGTTTTAACTACGAGCAGTACTTC. Protein product: CASSFNYEQYF.

This clonotype was seen more than once but under ten times. The chain uses TRBV7-2 and TRBJ1-2; D is uncertain. The CDR3 loop spans 13 amino acids. The V and J ends lost 7 bases and 4 bases respectively, with 13 bases between them. CDR1 and CDR2 (germline): SGHTA, FQGNSA. The CDR3 coding sequence is TGTGCCAGCACCCAGAGGTACCCCTATGGCTACACCTTC. This encodes CASTQRYPYGYTF.

The table lists this clonotype with many counts. The V call is TRBV7-2, the J call TRBJ2-1, with 7 bases aligning to TRBD1. Germline V gene sequence: CDR1 SGHTA, CDR2 FQGNSA. CDR3 length: 12 amino acids. The V segment lost 4 bases and the J segment 10 bases; nucleotides outside the gene matches: 4. The chain's CDR3 is CASSSDRDEQFF. The CDR3 DNA is TGTGCCAGCAGCTCCGACAGGGACGAGCAGTTCTTC.

The rearrangement joins TRBV2 to TRBJ2-7, with 8 positions matching TRBD1. V shed 4 bases and J 4 bases; nucleotides not matched to a gene: 9. This CDR3 spans 15 amino acids. Germline V CDR1 and CDR2: SNHLY, FYNNEI. Written as DNA, the CDR3 is TGTGCCAGCAGTGGACAGGGGACGCGCGCGTACGAGCAGTACGTC. Protein sequence: CASSGQGTRAYEQYV.

This clonotype was observed at least ten times. The chain is built from TRBV5-1 and TRBJ1-2; the D is unclear. Germline V gene sequence: CDR1 SGHRS, CDR2 YFSETQ. The V end was cut by 0 bases, the J end by 6 bases, with 12 bases between. This CDR3 has 14 residues. The CDR3 is CASSLEGLQNGYTF. The CDR3 coding sequence is TGCGCCAGCAGCTTGGAAGGGCTTCAGAATGGCTACACCTTC.